The sequence of this TCR beta chain was determined in a study of a mutant IDH1 vaccine in newly diagnosed glioma. In the study overall: Commencement of vaccination occurred 4-6 weeks following radiotherapy alone, or concurrently with temozolomide cycles. Study-level points and caveats: No link was apparently found between pseudoprogression and changes in top peripheral T cell clonotypes.

The assay was immunoSEQ multiplex PCR, and TCRdb's table has in-frame clones only and misses some. This sample has about 61,000 clones; about four fifths occur once, and the top ten carry 5.9%. Remarks on this clone: The target antigen is unknown.

Described time point: week 11, during vaccination. The study gave 300 ug of mutant IDH1 20-mer peptide per vaccine dose, with topical imiquimod. CDR3 length equals 14 residues. Trimming removed 0 bases from V and 6 bases from J, with 12 bases in between. Germline CDR1 and CDR2: MGHRA and YSYEKL. The sample was PBMCs, taken from a glioma patient whose treatment included an IDH1 peptide vaccine. The receptor comes from a man aged 50 or older with glioma. This chain uses TRBV4-1 with TRBJ2-7, with D possibly TRBD1 on 5 matching bases. CDR3 sequence: CASSQDLGQGEQYF. The CDR3, as DNA: TGCGCCAGCAGCCAAGATCTGGGGCAGGGCGAGCAGTACTTC.